One sample yielded the 8 T cell receptor beta chains listed below, sequenced in a study of T cells in Graves' hyperthyroidism and ophthalmopathy. TCR beta CDR3 regions were amplified from RNA transcripts. HTBI primers were employed in a first-round RT-PCR of the TCR CDR3. Each CDR3 protein gets one entry after TCRdb re-called the multiplex PCR reads with MiXCR. The data contain about 270,000 distinct CDR3 sequences, 15% of them singletons. The sample was blood. The receptors come from a woman aged 50 to 60 with Graves' hyperthyroidism that later progressed to Graves' ophthalmopathy.

This clonotype has a count of ten or more. The gene calls are TRBV19 and TRBJ1-5; possibly TRBD1 for D (5 bases). This CDR3 has 16 residues. Germline CDR1 is LNHDA and CDR2 is SQIVND (reference sequence). Deletions cut 4 bases from V and 0 bases from J, with 13 bases between. This CDR3 is CASSSVGDYSNQPQHF. In nucleotides, the CDR3 is TGTGCCAGTAGTAGTGTGGGGGACTATAGCAATCAGCCCCAGCATTTT.

The chain joins TRBV15 to TRBJ2-2; D is possibly TRBD1 or TRBD2 (5 bases each). CDR1 is LNHNV and CDR2 is YYDKDF in the germline V gene (reference sequence). V shed 4 bases and J shed 4 bases, with 16 bases lying between them. This CDR3 region has 16 residues. This chain's CDR3 is CATSKGDRRFTGELFF. The DNA of the CDR3 is TGTGCCACCAGCAAAGGGGACCGGCGGTTCACCGGGGAGCTGTTTTTT.

This clonotype occurred a few times. The gene calls are TRBV6-1 and TRBJ1-1; D is possibly TRBD1 (6 bases). The germline CDR1 and CDR2 sequences are MNHNS and SASEGT. The CDR3 sequence is 15 residues long. The germline V and J ends were trimmed by 7 bases and 2 bases, with 17 bases remaining between them. The DNA for the CDR3 is TGTGCCAGCACCCCGCCGGGACACAGAAACACTGAAGCTTTCTTT. It yields the protein CASTPPGHRNTEAFF.

This clonotype was found many times. In DNA form, the CDR3 reads TGTGCCAGCAGCTTAACAGGGGAGGTCAGGCCCCAGCATTTT. It encodes CASSLTGEVRPQHF. V is TRBV5-5 and J is TRBJ1-5; 7 bases are shared with TRBD1. Looked up from germline, CDR1 is SGHKS and CDR2 is YYEKEE (reference sequence). Germline trimming cut 2 bases from V and 9 bases from J; bases unmatched to any gene: 8. The CDR3 consists of 14 residues.

This clonotype was counted many times. The J gene is TRBJ2-5, the V gene TRBV6-1, with D hard to call. This CDR3 has 13 amino acids. Trimming cost V 7 bases and J 4 bases, with 13 bases left between them. Germline CDR1 is MNHNS and CDR2 is SASEGT. The CDR3 DNA follows: TGTGCCAGCACAAGGACCTCAAGAGAGACCCAGTACTTC. Its protein product is CASTRTSRETQYF.

This chain connects TRBV12-3 or TRBV12-4 to TRBJ1-2; D possibly corresponds to TRBD1 (5 bases). CDR3 size: 16 residues. Deletions cut 3 bases from V and 4 bases from J, with 18 bases between. The DNA for the CDR3 is TGTGCCAGCAGTTTCTCAGGGTCCCGACGGAGCTATGGCTACACCTTC. Protein sequence: CASSFSGSRRSYGYTF.

This clonotype was found many times. The chain combines TRBV7-9 with TRBJ2-5, with D uncertain. CDR3 size: 12 residues. V lost 4 bases, J lost 5 bases, and 8 bases lay in between. Germline CDR1 is SEHNR and CDR2 is FQNEAQ (reference sequence). Written as DNA, the CDR3 is TGTGCCAGCAGCTCCATCGATGAGACCCAGTACTTC. Translation gives CASSSIDETQYF.

In this sample, this clonotype turned up many times. The chain has TRBV7-3 and TRBJ2-1; tentative D call: TRBD1 (5 bases). Germline V CDR1 and CDR2: SGHTA, FQGTGA. Trimming stripped 11 bases from V and 8 bases from J, with 19 bases between. This CDR3 is 13 amino acids long. CDR3 in amino acids: CASGSGSNHEQFF. DNA for the CDR3: TGTGCCTCAGGGTCAGGTTCCAATCATGAGCAGTTCTTC.